A single count supports the clone carrying this T cell receptor (beta chain). Its antigen is unidentified. This record comes from a study of OX40 agonist ivuxolimab in advanced cancers. Study-wide background: From roughly 20 to 90 years was the age range, with a mean of about 56 years, and around 83% were male.

Samples of blood were obtained at baseline, on cycle 4 day 1, and on cycle 7 day 1. Assay used: immunoSEQ multiplex PCR; TCRdb lists only in-frame clones, some missing. The sample has approximately 79,000 clones, 80% to 95% seen once. Study-level findings and limits: The work left the antigen specificity of expanded peripheral T cells undetermined.

The V gene lost 6 bases and the J gene lost 4 bases, with 16 bases spanning the gap. Per the germline V gene, CDR1 is SGHDT and CDR2 is YYEEEE. The CDR3 is 14 residues long. This sample comprised CD4+ or CD8+ T cells sorted from blood, obtained in a trial of the OX40 agonist ivuxolimab. The source is an adult with an advanced solid tumor such as melanoma, head and neck, liver or kidney cancer. The genes are TRBV5-6 and TRBJ1-2; no clear D. The CDR3 DNA reads TGTGCCAGCACGAGGTCCGACCGATTCTATGGCTACACCTTC. Its protein is CASTRSDRFYGYTF.